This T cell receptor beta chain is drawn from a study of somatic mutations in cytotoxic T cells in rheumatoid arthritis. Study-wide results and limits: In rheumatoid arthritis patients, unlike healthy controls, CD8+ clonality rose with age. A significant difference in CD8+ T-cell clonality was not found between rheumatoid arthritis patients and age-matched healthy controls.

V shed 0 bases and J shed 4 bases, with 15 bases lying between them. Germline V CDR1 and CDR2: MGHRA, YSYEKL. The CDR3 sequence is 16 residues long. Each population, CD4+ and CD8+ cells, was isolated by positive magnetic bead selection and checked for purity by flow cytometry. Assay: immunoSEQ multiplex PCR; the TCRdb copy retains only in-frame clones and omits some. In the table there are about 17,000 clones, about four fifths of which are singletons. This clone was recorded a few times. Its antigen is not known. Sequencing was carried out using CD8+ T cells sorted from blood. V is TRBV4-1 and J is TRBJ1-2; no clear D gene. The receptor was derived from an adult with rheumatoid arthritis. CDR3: CASSQEIGPVVYGYTF. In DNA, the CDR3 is TGCGCCAGCAGCCAAGAGATAGGGCCCGTCGTCTATGGCTACACCTTC.